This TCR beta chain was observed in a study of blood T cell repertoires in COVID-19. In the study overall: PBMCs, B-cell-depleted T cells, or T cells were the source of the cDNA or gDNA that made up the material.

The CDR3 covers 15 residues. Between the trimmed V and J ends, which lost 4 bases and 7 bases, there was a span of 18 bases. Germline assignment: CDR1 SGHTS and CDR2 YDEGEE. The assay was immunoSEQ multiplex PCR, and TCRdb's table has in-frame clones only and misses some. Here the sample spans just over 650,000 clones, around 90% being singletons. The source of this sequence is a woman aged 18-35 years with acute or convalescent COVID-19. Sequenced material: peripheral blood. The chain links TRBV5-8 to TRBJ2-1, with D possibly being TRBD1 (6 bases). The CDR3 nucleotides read TGTGCCAGCAGCGTAGATGACAGGCAAAGGAATGAGCAGTTCTTC. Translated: CASSVDDRQRNEQFF.